This T cell receptor beta chain was identified during a study of spatial heterogeneity in lung cancer. General study results and limits: Expanded alpha and beta TCR counts within tumors tracked tumor mutation counts.

This clonotype was found a few times. Antigen unknown. This beta chain turned up in a library designed for alpha chains; as an off-target read, its abundance says little. The CDR3 is made up of 14 amino acids. Germline V gene sequence: CDR1 MNHEY, CDR2 SVGAGI. Unmatched junction bases numbered 11, after V lost 5 bases and J lost 11 bases. Time point of the sample: sample taken at primary tumor resection. Extraction of whole RNA from tumor, nontumor lung or frozen PBMC preceded unsorted sequencing. TCRdb independently ran MiXCR on the 5' RACE reads; one entry per CDR3 protein. The table has some 150 distinct CDR3 sequences, less than 35% seen once.

The V and J genes are TRBV6-5 and TRBJ1-5; 8 nucleotides line up with TRBD1. The sequencing here drew on lung tumor tissue, taken at surgery. The receptor was isolated from a male donor with early-stage non-small cell lung cancer. This CDR3 is CASSPGGSVVSQHF. The DNA of the CDR3 is TGTGCCAGCAGTCCAGGGGGCTCTGTGGTCTCCCAGCATTTT.